Detailed here is one TCR beta chain. Participants were aged roughly 18 to 89 years, lived in under 25 US areas, and enrolled virtually. Participants reported their clinical history, and cohort assignment relied on those reports. Original methodology: Amplifying reference gene primers gave estimates of nucleated cell counts. Measured with immunoSEQ multiplex PCR; TCRdb has only the in-frame clones, and not every one. V and J calls and clone size are those listed in that table; D and trimming were worked out from the DNA. The table shows about 360,000 clones, with 80% to 90% occurring only once. Trimming pared 0 bases from V and 0 bases from J, leaving 9 bases between. From germline, CDR1 is GTSNPN and CDR2 SVGIG (reference sequence). The CDR3 runs 15 residues. The sample is drawn from a study of blood T cell repertoires in COVID-19. Background on the study: Nucleic acid was either cDNA or gDNA, and it came from T cells, B-cell-depleted T cells, or PBMCs.

Sequencing was performed on PBMCs or T cells enriched from blood (not recorded which). The V gene is TRBV30, the J gene TRBJ1-5; TRBD1 is a possible D gene (5 bases). The sequence derives from a man aged 25 to 45 who had recovered from COVID-19. As DNA, the CDR3 is TGTGCCTGGAGTGTAGGGGCAATTAGCAATCAGCCCCAGCATTTT. It encodes CAWSVGAISNQPQHF.